A single sample is the source of the 11 T cell receptor beta chains below, sequenced in a study of PD-1 blockade in classical Hodgkin lymphoma. Brentuximab vedotin exposure varied, and every patient relapsed after autologous stem cell transplantation. Using immunoSEQ multiplex PCR, the repertoire was profiled, and TCRdb retains in-frame clones only, with some absent. The table lists over 85,000 clones, more than 80% of them singletons. Sequencing used peripheral blood mononuclear cells (PBMCs), obtained before the second cycle of nivolumab. These receptor sequences come from a human donor with classical Hodgkin lymphoma.

In its sample, this clone was seen once. This chain joins TRBV19 and TRBJ2-1; D remains unclear. The CDR3 totals 14 residues. The V end was cut by 0 bases, the J end by 6 bases, with 9 bases between. Germline CDR1 reads LNHDA; CDR2 reads SQIVND (reference sequence). In DNA, the CDR3 is TGTGCCAGTAGTATAGATCTTCCTGGCAATGAGCAGTTCTTC. This codes for CASSIDLPGNEQFF.

The chain couples TRBV29-1 to TRBJ2-3; possibly TRBD1 for D (5 bases). This CDR3 has 13 amino acids. V lost 8 bases to trimming and J lost 4 bases, with 16 bases between them. Per the germline V gene, CDR1 is SQVTM and CDR2 is ANQGSEA. CDR3 sequence reads: CSPLVGAADTQYF. The CDR3 DNA is TGCAGCCCGCTAGTAGGGGCCGCAGATACGCAGTATTTT.

The count of this clone is one. This rearrangement joins TRBV5-4 to TRBJ2-3; D is unclear. Trimming cost V 0 bases and J 2 bases, with 13 bases left between them. Germline V gene sequence: CDR1 SGHNT, CDR2 YYREEE (reference sequence). This CDR3 has 16 residues. The CDR3 nucleotides read TGTGCCAGCAGCTTGGGGGGTTCTAGACTCACAGATACGCAGTATTTT. Protein sequence: CASSLGGSRLTDTQYF. Looking up the rest from reference TRBV5-4 and TRBJ2-3 gives the full variable domain: ETGVTQSPTHLIKTRGQQVTLRCSSQSGHNTVSWYQQALGQGPQFIFQYYREEENGRGNFPPRFSGLQFPNYSSELNVNALELDDSALYLCASSLGGSRLTDTQYFGPGTRLTVL.

The chain links TRBV7-2 to TRBJ2-1, with TRBD2 identical over 11 bases. The CDR3 is 15 amino acids. In germline, CDR1 is SGHTA, CDR2 FQGNSA. V lost 6 bases, J lost 4 bases, and 5 bases stayed unmatched. CDR3 nucleotide sequence: TGTGCCAGCAGGACAGGACTAGCGGGTTACAATGAGCAGTTCTTC. This sequence encodes CASRTGLAGYNEQFF.

The chain employs TRBV27 and TRBJ2-7, with D maybe TRBD1 (5 bases). V was clipped by 0 bases and J by 4 bases, with 10 bases between them. The CDR3 contains 14 residues. Germline V CDR1 and CDR2: MNHEY, SMNVEV (reference sequence). The CDR3 sequence is CASSLSGRAYEQYF. The CDR3 DNA reads as TGTGCCAGCAGTTTATCAGGCAGGGCGTACGAGCAGTACTTC.

This clone appeared a few times. The rearrangement joins TRBV9 to TRBJ1-1; 8 positions agree with TRBD1. V trimming: 4 bases; J trimming: 8 bases; junction bases outside the gene matches: 10. Germline V lookup: CDR1 SGDLS, CDR2 YYNGEE. The CDR3 is 14 amino acids. In DNA, the CDR3 is TGTGCCAGCAGCTTAAGCCCAGGGGGCGAGGAAGCTTTCTTT. Its translation: CASSLSPGGEEAFF.

The chain couples TRBV4-1 to TRBJ2-1, with TRBD1 as a possible D gene (5 bases). Trimming shortened V by 5 bases and J by 0 bases, and 14 bases separated the two germline ends. The CDR3 contains 16 residues. Germline CDR1 is MGHRA and CDR2 is YSYEKL. CDR3 nucleotide sequence: TGCGCCAGCAGCACAGGCCCGTTTGGCTCCTACAATGAGCAGTTCTTC. Translation gives CASSTGPFGSYNEQFF.

The chain combines TRBV18 with TRBJ2-1; 8 nucleotides agree with TRBD2. V trimming: 0 bases; J trimming: 2 bases; junction bases outside the gene matches: 3. Germline V lookup: CDR1 KGHSH, CDR2 LQKENI. The CDR3 contains 16 residues. The CDR3 bases are TGTGCCAGCTCACCACCGGGACTAGTCACCTACAATGAGCAGTTCTTC. It translates to CASSPPGLVTYNEQFF.

The chain is built from TRBV27 and TRBJ1-4; 9 bases line up with TRBD1. The V gene's germline CDR1 is MNHEY and CDR2 SMNVEV (reference sequence). The J segment lost 5 bases and the V segment lost 6 bases, leaving 7 bases of the junction unmatched. This CDR3 region has 15 residues. The CDR3 DNA reads as TGTGCCAGCAGCTCAGGGGGGACAGGGAATGAAAAACTGTTTTTT. This codes for CASSSGGTGNEKLFF.

The chain joins TRBV7-8 to TRBJ2-5; 8 nucleotides agree with TRBD1. This CDR3 comprises 16 residues. Germline V gene sequence: CDR1 SGHVS, CDR2 FQNEAQ. Losses at the gene ends were 1 base for V and 1 base for J; bases not matched to a gene: 5. The CDR3 spells CASSLESGTGQETQYF. In DNA, the CDR3 is TGTGCCAGCAGCTTAGAATCCGGGACAGGCCAAGAGACCCAGTACTTC.

The chain couples TRBV7-9 to TRBJ2-3; D ambiguous. V was pared by 5 bases and J by 3 bases, with 18 bases between. This CDR3 comprises 16 residues. CDR1 and CDR2 (germline): SEHNR, FQNEAQ (reference sequence). This CDR3 reads CASSPRASLGTDTQYF. The DNA for the CDR3 is TGTGCCAGCAGCCCCCGGGCTTCTCTTGGAACAGATACGCAGTATTTT.